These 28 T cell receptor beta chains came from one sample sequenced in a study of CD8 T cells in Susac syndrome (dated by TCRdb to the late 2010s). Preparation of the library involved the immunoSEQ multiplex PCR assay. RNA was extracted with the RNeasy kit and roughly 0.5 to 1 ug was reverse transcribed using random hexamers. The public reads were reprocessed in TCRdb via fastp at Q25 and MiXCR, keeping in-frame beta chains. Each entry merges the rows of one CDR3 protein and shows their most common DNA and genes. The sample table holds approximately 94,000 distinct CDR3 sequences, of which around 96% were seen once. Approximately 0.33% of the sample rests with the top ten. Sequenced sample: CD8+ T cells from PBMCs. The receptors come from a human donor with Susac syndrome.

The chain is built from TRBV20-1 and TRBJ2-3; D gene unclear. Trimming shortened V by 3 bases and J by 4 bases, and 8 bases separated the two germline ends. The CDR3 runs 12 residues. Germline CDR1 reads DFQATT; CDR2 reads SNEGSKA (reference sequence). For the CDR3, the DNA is TGCAGTGCTAGGGATGGGGCAGATACGCAGTATTTT. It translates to CSARDGADTQYF.

CDR3 residues: CASLTSGDFGGETQYF. As DNA, the CDR3 is TGTGCCAGCCTGACTAGCGGGGACTTCGGTGGGGAGACCCAGTACTTC. The chain employs TRBV7-9 and TRBJ2-5, with 11 bases matching TRBD2. The germline V gene has CDR1 SEHNR and CDR2 FQNEAQ (reference sequence). The CDR3 totals 16 residues. J lost 5 bases, V lost 8 bases, and 13 bases had no gene match.

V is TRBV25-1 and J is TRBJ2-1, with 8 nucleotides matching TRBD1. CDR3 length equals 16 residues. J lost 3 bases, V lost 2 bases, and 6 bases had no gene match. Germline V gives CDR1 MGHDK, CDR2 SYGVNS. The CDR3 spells CASSEVTGVIYNEQFF. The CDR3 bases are TGTGCCAGCAGTGAAGTGACAGGGGTCATCTACAATGAGCAGTTCTTC.

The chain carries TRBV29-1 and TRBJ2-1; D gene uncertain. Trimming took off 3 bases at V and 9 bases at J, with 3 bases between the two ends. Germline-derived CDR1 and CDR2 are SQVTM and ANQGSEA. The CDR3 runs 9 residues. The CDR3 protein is CSVEVEQFF. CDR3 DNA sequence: TGCAGCGTTGAGGTTGAGCAGTTCTTC.

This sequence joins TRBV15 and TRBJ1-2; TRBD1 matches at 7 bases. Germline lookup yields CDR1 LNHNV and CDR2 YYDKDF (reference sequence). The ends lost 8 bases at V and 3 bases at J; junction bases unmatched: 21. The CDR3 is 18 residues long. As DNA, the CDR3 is TGTGCCACCCAGTCGGATACAGGGGACATTCCCTCTGACTATGGCTACACCTTC. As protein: CATQSDTGDIPSDYGYTF.

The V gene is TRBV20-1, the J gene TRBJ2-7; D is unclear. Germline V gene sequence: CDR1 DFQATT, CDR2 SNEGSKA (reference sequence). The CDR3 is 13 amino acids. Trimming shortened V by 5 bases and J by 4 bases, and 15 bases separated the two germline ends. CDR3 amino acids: CSAVTSETYEQYF. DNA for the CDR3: TGCAGTGCTGTAACCTCCGAGACTTACGAGCAGTACTTC.

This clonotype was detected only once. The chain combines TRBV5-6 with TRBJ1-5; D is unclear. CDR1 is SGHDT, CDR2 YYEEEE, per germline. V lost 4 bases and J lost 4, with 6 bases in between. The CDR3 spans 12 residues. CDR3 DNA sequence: TGTGCCAGCAGCAGACCTAATCAGCCCCAGCATTTT. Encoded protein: CASSRPNQPQHF.

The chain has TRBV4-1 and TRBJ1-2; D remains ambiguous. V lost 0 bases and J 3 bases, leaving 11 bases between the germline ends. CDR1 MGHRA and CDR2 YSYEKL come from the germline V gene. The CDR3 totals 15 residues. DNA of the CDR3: TGCGCCAGCAGCCAAGATGGTTGGACGGACTATGGCTACACCTTC. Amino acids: CASSQDGWTDYGYTF.

The CDR3 reads CSAKTGGSGNQPQHF. CDR3 coding DNA: TGCAGTGCTAAGACAGGGGGTAGTGGCAATCAGCCCCAGCATTTT. This sequence joins TRBV20-1 and TRBJ1-5; TRBD1 agrees at 9 bases. The trim removed 4 bases at V and 2 bases at J, leaving 6 bases unmatched. The CDR3 spans 15 residues. The germline CDR1 and CDR2 sequences are DFQATT and SNEGSKA (reference sequence).

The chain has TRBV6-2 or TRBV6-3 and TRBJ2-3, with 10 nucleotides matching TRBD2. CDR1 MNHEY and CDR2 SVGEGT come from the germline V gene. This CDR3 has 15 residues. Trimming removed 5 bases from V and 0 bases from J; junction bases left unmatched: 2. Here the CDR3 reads CASSSGGASTDTQYF. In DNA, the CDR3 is TGTGCCAGCAGTAGCGGGGGGGCTAGCACAGATACGCAGTATTTT.

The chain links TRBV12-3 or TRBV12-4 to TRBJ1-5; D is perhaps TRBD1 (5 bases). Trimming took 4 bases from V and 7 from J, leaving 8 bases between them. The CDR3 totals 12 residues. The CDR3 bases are TGTGCCAGCAGTTGGGGGAAGCAGCCCCAGCATTTT. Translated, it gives CASSWGKQPQHF.

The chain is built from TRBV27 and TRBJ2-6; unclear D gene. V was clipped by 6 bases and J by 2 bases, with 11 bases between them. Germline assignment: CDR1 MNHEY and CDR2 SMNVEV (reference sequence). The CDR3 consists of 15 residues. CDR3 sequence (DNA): TGTGCCAGCAGATCGACGTGGGCTGGGGCCAACGTCCTGACTTTC. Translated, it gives CASRSTWAGANVLTF.

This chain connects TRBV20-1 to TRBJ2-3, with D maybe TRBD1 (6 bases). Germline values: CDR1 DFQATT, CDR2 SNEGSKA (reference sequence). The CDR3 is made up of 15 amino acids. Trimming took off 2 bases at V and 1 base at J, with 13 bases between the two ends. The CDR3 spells CSARPQQGRTDTQYF. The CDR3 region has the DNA TGCAGTGCTAGACCGCAACAGGGACGCACAGATACGCAGTATTTT.

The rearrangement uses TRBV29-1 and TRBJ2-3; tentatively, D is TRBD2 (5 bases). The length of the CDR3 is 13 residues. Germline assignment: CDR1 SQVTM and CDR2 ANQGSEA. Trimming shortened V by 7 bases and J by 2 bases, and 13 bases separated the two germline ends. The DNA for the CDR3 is TGCAGCGGTACGACGAGGGCCACAGATACGCAGTATTTT. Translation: CSGTTRATDTQYF.

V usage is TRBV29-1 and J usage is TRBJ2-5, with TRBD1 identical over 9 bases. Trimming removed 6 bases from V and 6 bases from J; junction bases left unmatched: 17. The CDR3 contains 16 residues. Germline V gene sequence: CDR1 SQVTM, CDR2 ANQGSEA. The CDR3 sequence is CSVIDRGSNSLKTQYF. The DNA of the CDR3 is TGCAGCGTAATTGACAGGGGGAGTAATTCCCTAAAGACCCAGTACTTC.

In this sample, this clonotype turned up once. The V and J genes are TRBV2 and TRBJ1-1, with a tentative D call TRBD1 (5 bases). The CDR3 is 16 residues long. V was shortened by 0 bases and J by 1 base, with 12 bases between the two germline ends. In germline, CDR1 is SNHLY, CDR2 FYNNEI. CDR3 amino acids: CASSEAGPGPNTEAFF. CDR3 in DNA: TGTGCCAGCAGTGAAGCGGGGCCAGGGCCGAACACTGAAGCTTTCTTT.

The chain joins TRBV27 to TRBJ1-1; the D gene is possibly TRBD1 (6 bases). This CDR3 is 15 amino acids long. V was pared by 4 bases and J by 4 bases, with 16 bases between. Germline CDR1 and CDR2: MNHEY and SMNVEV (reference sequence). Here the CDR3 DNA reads TGTGCCAGCAGTTCGTCCACAGGGTTGGGCACTGAAGCTTTCTTT. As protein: CASSSSTGLGTEAFF.

The CDR3 spells CASSQLDSPLHF. DNA of the CDR3: TGTGCCAGCAGCCAGTTAGATTCACCCCTCCACTTT. The chain carries TRBV3-1 and TRBJ1-6; D not resolved. Germline V gene data show CDR1 as LGHDT and CDR2 as YNNKEL (reference sequence). V was pared by 3 bases and J by 8 bases, with 5 bases between. The CDR3 is 12 residues long. The variable domain in full, completed from reference TRBV3-1 and TRBJ1-6, reads DTAVSQTPKYLVTQMGNDKSIKCEQNLGHDTMYWYKQDSKKFLKIMFSYNNKELIINETVPNRFSPKSPDKAHLNLHINSLELGDSAVYFCASSQLDSPLHFGNGTRLTVT.

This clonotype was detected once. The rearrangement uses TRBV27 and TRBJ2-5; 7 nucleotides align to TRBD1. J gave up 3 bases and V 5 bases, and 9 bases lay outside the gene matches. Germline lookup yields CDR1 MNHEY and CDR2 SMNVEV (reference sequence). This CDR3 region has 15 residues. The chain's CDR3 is CASSAYSGTEETQYF. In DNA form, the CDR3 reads TGTGCCAGCAGTGCATACTCCGGGACAGAAGAGACCCAGTACTTC.

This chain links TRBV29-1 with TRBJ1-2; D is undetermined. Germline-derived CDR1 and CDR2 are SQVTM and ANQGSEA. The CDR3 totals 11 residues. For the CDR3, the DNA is TGCTCTGACCGTACTAACTATGGCTACACCTTC. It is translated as CSDRTNYGYTF.

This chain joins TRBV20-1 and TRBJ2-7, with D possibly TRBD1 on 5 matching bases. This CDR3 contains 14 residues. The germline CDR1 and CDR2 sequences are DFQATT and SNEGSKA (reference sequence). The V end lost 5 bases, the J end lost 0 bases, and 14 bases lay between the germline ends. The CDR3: CSAQPDSSSYEQYF. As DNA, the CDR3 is TGCAGTGCTCAACCCGACAGCAGCTCCTACGAGCAGTACTTC.

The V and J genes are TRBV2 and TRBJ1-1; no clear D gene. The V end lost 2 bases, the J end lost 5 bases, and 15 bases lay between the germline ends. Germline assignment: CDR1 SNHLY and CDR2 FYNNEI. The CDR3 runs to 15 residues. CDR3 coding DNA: TGTGCCAGCAGTGAAAGCCGGGCCCTGGGAACTGAAGCTTTCTTT. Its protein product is CASSESRALGTEAFF.

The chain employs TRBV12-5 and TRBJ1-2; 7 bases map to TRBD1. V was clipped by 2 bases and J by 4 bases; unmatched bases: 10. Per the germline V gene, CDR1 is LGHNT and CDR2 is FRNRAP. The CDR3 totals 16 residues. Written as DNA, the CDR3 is TGTGCTAGTGGTTTGACACCCGACAGGGCCGCCTATGGCTACACCTTC. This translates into CASGLTPDRAAYGYTF. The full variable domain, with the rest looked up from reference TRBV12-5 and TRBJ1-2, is DARVTQTPRHKVTEMGQEVTMRCQPILGHNTVFWYRQTMMQGLELLAYFRNRAPLDDSGMPKDRFSAEMPDATLATLKIQPSEPRDSAVYFCASGLTPDRAAYGYTFGSGTRLTVV.

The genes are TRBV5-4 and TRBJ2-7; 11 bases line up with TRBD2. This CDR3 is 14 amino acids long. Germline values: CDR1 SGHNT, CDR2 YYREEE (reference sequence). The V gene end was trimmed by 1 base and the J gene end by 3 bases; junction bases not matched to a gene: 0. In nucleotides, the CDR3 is TGTGCCAGCAGCTTGACTAGCGGGGGCTACGAGCAGTACTTC. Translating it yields CASSLTSGGYEQYF.

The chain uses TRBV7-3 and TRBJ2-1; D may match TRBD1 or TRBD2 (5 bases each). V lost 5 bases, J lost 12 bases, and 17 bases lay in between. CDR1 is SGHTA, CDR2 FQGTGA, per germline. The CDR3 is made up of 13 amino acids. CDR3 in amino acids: CASSEEGHQGQFF. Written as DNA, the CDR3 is TGTGCCAGCAGCGAAGAGGGCCACCAGGGGCAGTTCTTC. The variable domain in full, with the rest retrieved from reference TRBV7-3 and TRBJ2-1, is GAGVSQTPSNKVTEKGKYVELRCDPISGHTALYWYRQSLGQGPEFLIYFQGTGAADDSGLPNDRFFAVRPEGSVSTLKIQRTERGDSAVYLCASSEEGHQGQFFGPGTRLTVL.

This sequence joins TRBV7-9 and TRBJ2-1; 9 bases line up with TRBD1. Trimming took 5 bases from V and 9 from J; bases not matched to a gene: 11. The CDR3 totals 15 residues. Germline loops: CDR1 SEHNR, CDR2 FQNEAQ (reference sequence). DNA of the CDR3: TGTGCCAGCAGCCCGGGACAGGGCGGCCAGGGTGAGCAGTTCTTC. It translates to CASSPGQGGQGEQFF. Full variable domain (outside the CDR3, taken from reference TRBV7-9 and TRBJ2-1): DTGVSQNPRHKITKRGQNVTFRCDPISEHNRLYWYRQTLGQGPEFLTYFQNEAQLEKSRLLSDRFSAERPKGSFSTLEIQRTEQGDSAMYLCASSPGQGGQGEQFFGPGTRLTVL.

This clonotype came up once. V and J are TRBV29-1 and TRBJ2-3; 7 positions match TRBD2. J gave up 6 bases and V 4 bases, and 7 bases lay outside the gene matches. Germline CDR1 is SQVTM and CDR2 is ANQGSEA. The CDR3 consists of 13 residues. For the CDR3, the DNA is TGCAGCGTTGCCGGGACTATCGTGGATACGCAGTATTTT. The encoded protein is CSVAGTIVDTQYF.

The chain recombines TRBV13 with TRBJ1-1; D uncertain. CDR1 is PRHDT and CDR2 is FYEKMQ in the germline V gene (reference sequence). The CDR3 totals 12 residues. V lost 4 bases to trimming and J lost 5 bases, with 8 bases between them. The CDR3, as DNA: TGTGCCAGCAGCTCAGGCCCAACTGAAGCTTTCTTT. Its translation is CASSSGPTEAFF.